This TCR beta chain was sequenced during a study of blood T cell repertoires in COVID-19. On the study more broadly: Both acute and convalescent COVID-19 samples were obtained from the United States, Italy and Spain. From T cells, B-cell-depleted T cells, or PBMCs came the material, which was cDNA or gDNA.

The CDR3 runs 14 residues. V was pared by 6 bases and J by 3 bases, with 10 bases of the junction left unmatched. Germline CDR1 GTSNPN, CDR2 SVGIG (reference sequence). Authors' processing steps: Amplifying reference gene primers gave estimates of nucleated cell counts. Some clones are missing from TCRdb's copy, which holds only in-frame ones; the method was immunoSEQ multiplex PCR. That table furnishes V, J and clone size, whereas the DNA furnished D and trimming. The sample yields some 40,000 clones, roughly 85% seen once. The sample was peripheral blood. This clonotype was obtained from a man aged 35-49 years with active COVID-19. The rearrangement uses TRBV30 and TRBJ2-7, with 8 bases fitting TRBD2. CDR3 nucleotide sequence: TGTGCCTGCCGTCCGAGACTAGCGAGCTACGAGCAGTACTTC. Its translation is CACRPRLASYEQYF.